One T cell receptor (beta chain) is described in this entry. As yet, its antigen is unknown. The CDR3 totals 12 residues. The V gene lost 5 bases and the J gene lost 7 bases, with 11 bases spanning the gap. Germline CDR1 is MNHEY and CDR2 is SVGAGI. Primers used in a second PCR of roughly 7 to 11 cycles were a sample-barcoded 5' primer and a J-beta primer mix. TCRdb re-derived calls from the 5' RACE reads in MiXCR, one entry per CDR3 protein. The table records 700,000 to 850,000 distinct CDR3 sequences, roughly 50% of them present only once. This entry belongs to a study of blood T cells in healthy people across ages. The study's findings and limits: The unknown donor CMV status may have confounded expanded clonotype changes.

Material: blood. The TCR was taken from an older man in good health. The rearrangement links TRBV6-5 to TRBJ1-1, with D possibly being TRBD1 (6 bases). The CDR3, as DNA: TGTGCCAGCAGTGGGCTACAGGGTGAAGCTTTCTTT. Its translation: CASSGLQGEAFF.